What follows are 27 T cell receptor beta chains derived from one specimen sequenced in a study of T cells after posttransplantation cyclophosphamide. Method: immunoSEQ multiplex PCR; TCRdb's copy keeps in-frame clones and lacks some. The table records approximately 5,900 clones, approximately 1.8% of them present only once. Busulfan-fludarabine conditioning, marrow transplant, and cyclophosphamide on days +3 and +4 were administered. The sequenced sample was PBMCs, obtained 242 days after a stem cell transplant with posttransplant cyclophosphamide. The origin of the receptors is a young adult male patient who received an allogeneic stem cell transplant from a related donor, was CMV-positive, and had no GVHD. A share of the T cells may be of graft donor origin.

The V gene is TRBV5-5, the J gene TRBJ2-6, with a possible D match to TRBD1 (5 bases). Germline loops: CDR1 SGHKS, CDR2 YYEKEE (reference sequence). The V gene lost 2 bases and the J gene lost 2 bases, with 14 bases spanning the gap. The CDR3 consists of 17 residues. Written as DNA, the CDR3 is TGTGCCAGCAGCTTTTTACAGGTTGGAGCTGGGGCCAACGTCCTGACTTTC. Protein product: CASSFLQVGAGANVLTF.

The J gene is TRBJ2-6, the V gene TRBV30; TRBD1 matches 10 bases. Germline lookup yields CDR1 GTSNPN and CDR2 SVGIG (reference sequence). With 5 bases clipped from V and 0 bases from J, the junction kept 4 bases outside the gene matches. The CDR3 extends over 16 amino acids. The CDR3 loop is CAWDRGQISGANVLTF. In DNA form, the CDR3 reads TGTGCCTGGGACAGGGGGCAAATCTCTGGGGCCAACGTCCTGACTTTC.

The chain has TRBV6-4 and TRBJ2-7; D is perhaps TRBD1 (6 bases). Trimming stripped 5 bases from V and 3 bases from J, with 17 bases between. CDR1 is MRHNA, CDR2 SNTAGT, per germline. This CDR3 is built from 15 residues. As DNA, the CDR3 is TGTGCCAGCAGTCCTAATACAGGGAACCACTACGAGCAGTACTTC. This gives the protein CASSPNTGNHYEQYF.

By sample fraction, this clone is medium-sized. The rearrangement links TRBV5-5 to TRBJ2-3; the D gene is possibly TRBD2 (5 bases). The germline V gene encodes CDR1 SGHKS and CDR2 YYEKEE (reference sequence). The CDR3 sequence is 14 residues long. V was pared by 4 bases and J by 3 bases, with 12 bases between. CDR3 DNA: TGTGCCAGCAGCCCGAGAGGGAAAACAGATACGCAGTATTTT. Protein product: CASSPRGKTDTQYF.

This clone was picked up a small number of times. The CDR3 DNA reads TGTGCCAGCAGCACGTCTAGCGGGACGTCCTACAATGAGCAGTTCTTC. Protein product: CASSTSSGTSYNEQFF. The gene calls are TRBV7-2 and TRBJ2-1; 9 nucleotides line up with TRBD2. Germline assignment: CDR1 SGHTA and CDR2 FQGNSA. The CDR3 is 16 residues long. The junction had 6 bases not matched to a gene; V was cut back by 5 bases and J by 1 base.

This clone was detected a few times. The gene calls are TRBV18 and TRBJ1-2; tentatively, D is TRBD1 (5 bases). Germline V gene data show CDR1 as KGHSH and CDR2 as LQKENI. Deletions cut 1 base from V and 3 bases from J, with 12 bases between. The CDR3 extends over 15 amino acids. CDR3 in DNA: TGTGCCAGCTCACCACGTCTCGAAGGGGACTATGGCTACACCTTC. It encodes CASSPRLEGDYGYTF. Full variable domain (rest looked up from reference TRBV18 and TRBJ1-2): NAGVMQNPRHLVRRRGQEARLRCSPMKGHSHVYWYRQLPEEGLKFMVYLQKENIIDESGMPKERFSAEFPKEGPSILRIQQVVRGDSAAYFCASSPRLEGDYGYTFGSGTRLTVV.

The chain couples TRBV7-9 to TRBJ1-1; 7 positions agree with TRBD1. Germline V CDR1 and CDR2: SEHNR, FQNEAQ (reference sequence). This CDR3 is built from 14 residues. The V and J ends lost 1 base and 2 bases, in that order; junction bases with no gene match: 1. CDR3 in DNA: TGTGCCAGCAGCTTAGGGGACAGTAACACTGAAGCTTTCTTT. It codes for CASSLGDSNTEAFF.

This clone was observed a few times. V and J are TRBV29-1 and TRBJ2-1, with 8 bases aligning to TRBD2. There are 13 residues in the CDR3. Unmatched junction bases numbered 9, after V lost 7 bases and J lost 7 bases. CDR1 and CDR2 (germline): SQVTM, ANQGSEA. CDR3 nucleotides: TGCAGCGGATCGGGGGGGCCGGAAAATGAGCAGTTCTTC. This codes for CSGSGGPENEQFF.

The rearrangement uses TRBV28 and TRBJ2-1, with D unresolved. V was cut by 5 bases and J by 7 bases, with 15 bases left in between. The CDR3 runs to 14 residues. Germline V gene lookup returns CDR1 MDHEN and CDR2 SYDVKM. DNA for the CDR3: TGTGCCAGCAGTCCCCCAGCTAGATCTAATGAGCAGTTCTTC. Translated: CASSPPARSNEQFF.

V gene TRBV7-9 combines with J gene TRBJ2-1; no clear D. CDR1 is SEHNR, CDR2 FQNEAQ, per germline (reference sequence). This CDR3 contains 14 residues. Trimming removed 5 bases from V and 4 bases from J, with 12 bases in between. CDR3 nucleotides: TGTGCCAGCAGCCCCCCCAGCGAGTACAATGAGCAGTTCTTC. Protein sequence: CASSPPSEYNEQFF.

The rearrangement joins TRBV28 to TRBJ1-2; 10 bases are shared with TRBD1. The ends lost 7 bases at V and 4 bases at J; junction bases unmatched: 12. The germline V gene encodes CDR1 MDHEN and CDR2 SYDVKM. The CDR3 is 16 amino acids. This CDR3 is CASTLPLGQGFYGYTF. The DNA of the CDR3 is TGTGCCAGCACCCTCCCCCTGGGACAGGGGTTCTATGGCTACACCTTC.

The gene calls are TRBV7-3 and TRBJ2-2; maybe TRBD2 (6 bases). Germline values: CDR1 SGHTA, CDR2 FQGTGA. The CDR3 is 15 amino acids. V was trimmed by 4 bases and J by 1 base, leaving 10 bases between them. This chain's CDR3 is CASSWKAGNTGELFF. CDR3 bases: TGTGCCAGCAGCTGGAAAGCGGGGAACACCGGGGAGCTGTTTTTT.

This clone was observed a few times. This chain joins TRBV9 and TRBJ2-7; 10 bases fit TRBD2. The V gene end was trimmed by 3 bases and the J gene end by 1 base; junction bases not matched to a gene: 4. This CDR3 is 15 amino acids long. Per germline, CDR1 SGDLS and CDR2 YYNGEE. The CDR3 spells CASSAGLARSYEQYF. The CDR3 bases are TGTGCCAGCAGCGCGGGACTAGCGCGTTCCTACGAGCAGTACTTC.

This clone has only a few counts. The chain recombines TRBV4-3 with TRBJ1-4; 7 nucleotides line up with TRBD1. After removal of 2 bases from V and 8 bases from J, the junction contained 2 bases not matched to a gene. CDR1 is LGHNA and CDR2 is YSLEER in the germline V gene. This CDR3 comprises 13 residues. The CDR3 nucleotides are TGCGCCAGCAGCCAACAGGGGGGCGAAAAACTGTTTTTT. This translates into CASSQQGGEKLFF.

This clone was picked up a small number of times. V and J are TRBV5-4 and TRBJ2-7, with 9 bases aligning to TRBD2. The CDR3 covers 15 residues. Germline V gives CDR1 SGHNT, CDR2 YYREEE (reference sequence). Trimming took 1 base from V and 2 from J; bases not matched to a gene: 4. DNA of the CDR3: TGTGCCAGCAGCTTGATAGCGGGGGTAGCCTACGAGCAGTACTTC. This gives the protein CASSLIAGVAYEQYF.

This clone has more than one count but fewer than ten. The rearrangement links TRBV5-6 to TRBJ1-4, with D perhaps matching TRBD1 (6 bases). The CDR3 covers 16 residues. V lost 3 bases, J lost 6 bases, and 18 bases lay in between. CDR1 SGHDT and CDR2 YYEEEE come from the germline V gene. CDR3 region: CASSSPLGAGDEKLFF. As DNA, the CDR3 is TGTGCCAGCAGCTCCCCCCTTGGGGCAGGGGATGAAAAACTGTTTTTT. The full variable domain, rest sourced from reference TRBV5-6 and TRBJ1-4, is DAGVTQSPTHLIKTRGQQVTLRCSPKSGHDTVSWYQQALGQGPQFIFQYYEEEERQRGNFPDRFSGHQFPNYSSELNVNALLLGDSALYLCASSSPLGAGDEKLFFGSGTQLSVL.

This chain uses TRBV5-4 with TRBJ1-2; D is unclear. CDR3 size: 14 residues. The V gene lost 4 bases and the J gene lost 3 bases, with 13 bases spanning the gap. CDR1 and CDR2 from the germline V gene are SGHNT and YYREEE (reference sequence). CDR3 nucleotides: TGTGCCAGCAGCAGCTATAGACGGGACTATGGCTACACCTTC. Translation: CASSSYRRDYGYTF.

This clone was seen only a few times. The chain combines TRBV18 with TRBJ1-2; TRBD1 aligns across 8 bases. The germline CDR1 and CDR2 sequences are KGHSH and LQKENI. This CDR3 has 13 amino acids. V was clipped by 8 bases and J by 7 bases; unmatched bases: 9. CDR3 in amino acids: CASNRQGFRGYTF. The CDR3 DNA reads TGTGCCAGCAATCGACAGGGGTTCCGTGGCTACACCTTC.

The sample holds a few counts of this clone. The chain employs TRBV4-3 and TRBJ2-1; 11 bases are shared with TRBD2. CDR3 length: 15 residues. Germline V CDR1 and CDR2: LGHNA, YSLEER. The trim removed 6 bases at V and 6 bases at J, leaving 7 bases unmatched. The CDR3 reads CASRPTSGNFNEQFF. The CDR3 nucleotides read TGCGCCAGCAGACCGACTAGCGGGAACTTCAATGAGCAGTTCTTC.

This clone has a handful of counts. The chain recombines TRBV7-9 with TRBJ2-1; 10 bases are shared with TRBD2. CDR1 is SEHNR and CDR2 is FQNEAQ in the germline V gene (reference sequence). V trimming: 1 base; J trimming: 4 bases; junction bases outside the gene matches: 7. CDR3 length equals 17 residues. The CDR3 protein is CASSLGTSGSRYNEQFF. The CDR3 bases are TGTGCCAGCAGCTTAGGGACTAGCGGATCGAGATACAATGAGCAGTTCTTC.

This clone was observed a few times. This sequence joins TRBV7-9 and TRBJ1-1, with 7 bases that match TRBD1. J lost 8 bases, V lost 5 bases, and 8 bases had no gene match. The CDR3 loop spans 13 amino acids. From germline, CDR1 is SEHNR and CDR2 FQNEAQ (reference sequence). CDR3 in amino acids: CASSATGTVEAFF. The CDR3 DNA is TGTGCCAGCAGCGCAACCGGGACAGTCGAAGCTTTCTTT.

Within the sample, this clone is medium-sized. J is TRBJ1-1 and V is TRBV6-6, with a possible D match to TRBD1 (5 bases). The ends were cut back, 4 bases at V and 6 bases at J, with 15 bases in the middle. Germline loops: CDR1 MNHNY, CDR2 SVGAGI (reference sequence). The CDR3 totals 14 residues. The CDR3 DNA sequence: TGTGCCAGCAGTTCTCCGGACACCAATCCTGAAGCTTTCTTT. Translated, it gives CASSSPDTNPEAFF.

The rearrangement links TRBV27 to TRBJ2-7; 10 nucleotides line up with TRBD1. Per the germline V gene, CDR1 is MNHEY and CDR2 is SMNVEV (reference sequence). V was pared by 4 bases and J by 3 bases, with 6 bases of the junction left unmatched. The CDR3 spans 15 residues. The CDR3 loop is CASSYGTGAVYEQYF. DNA for the CDR3: TGTGCCAGCAGTTACGGGACAGGGGCCGTCTACGAGCAGTACTTC.

The chain couples TRBV11-2 to TRBJ2-7, with 11 bases identical to TRBD2. V was pared by 3 bases and J by 7 bases, with 8 bases of the junction left unmatched. CDR3 size: 15 residues. Looked up from germline, CDR1 is SGHAT and CDR2 is FQNNGV. The CDR3 is CASSLERLAGREQYF. In nucleotides, the CDR3 is TGTGCCAGCAGCTTGGAGAGACTAGCGGGAAGGGAGCAGTACTTC.

This clone was recorded a few times. The J gene is TRBJ1-2, the V gene TRBV9, with TRBD1 matching over 10 bases. V lost 6 bases to trimming and J lost 9 bases; unmatched junction nucleotides: 14. Germline assignment: CDR1 SGDLS and CDR2 YYNGEE. CDR3 length: 15 amino acids. The CDR3, as DNA: TGTGCCAGCACTCAGGGACAGGGGACGCGATACCGCTACACCTTC. This encodes CASTQGQGTRYRYTF.

The chain links TRBV6-1 to TRBJ1-5; maybe TRBD1 (6 bases). Germline values: CDR1 MNHNS, CDR2 SASEGT. Trimming pared 6 bases from V and 6 bases from J, leaving 9 bases between. This CDR3 spans 12 amino acids. The CDR3 DNA follows: TGTGCCAGCAGGGACAGCCTTCAGCCCCAGCATTTT. This sequence encodes CASRDSLQPQHF.

The table lists this clone with a few counts. The chain couples TRBV28 to TRBJ2-7, with a weak D call TRBD1 (6 bases). Germline assignment: CDR1 MDHEN and CDR2 SYDVKM. The CDR3 totals 13 residues. The ends were cut back, 5 bases at V and 1 base at J, with 9 bases in the middle. DNA for the CDR3: TGTGCCAGCAGTCAGGGACAATCCTACGAGCAGTACTTC. Its translation: CASSQGQSYEQYF.